This T cell receptor (beta chain) was documented in a study of blood T cell repertoires in COVID-19. Study context: Specimens from acute and convalescent COVID-19 originated in the United States, Italy and Spain.

Under the authors' procedure: Nucleated cell counts were estimated from reference gene primer amplification. The repertoire was sequenced with immunoSEQ multiplex PCR; TCRdb's copy has only in-frame clones and lacks some. V and J calls and clone size are given by that table; D and trimming were obtained from the DNA. The data hold some 190,000 clones, with less than 85% observed a single time. Trimming took 2 bases from V and 10 from J, leaving 12 bases between them. The CDR3 runs 12 residues. The germline CDR1 and CDR2 sequences are GTSNPN and SVGIG (reference sequence). The sample was peripheral blood. The rearrangement uses TRBV30 and TRBJ2-1, with D uncertain. The receptor was derived from a woman aged 45-59 years with acute or convalescent COVID-19. CDR3 in amino acids: CAWSLVRGEQFF. CDR3 in DNA: TGTGCCTGGAGTCTGGTGAGAGGCGAGCAGTTCTTC.